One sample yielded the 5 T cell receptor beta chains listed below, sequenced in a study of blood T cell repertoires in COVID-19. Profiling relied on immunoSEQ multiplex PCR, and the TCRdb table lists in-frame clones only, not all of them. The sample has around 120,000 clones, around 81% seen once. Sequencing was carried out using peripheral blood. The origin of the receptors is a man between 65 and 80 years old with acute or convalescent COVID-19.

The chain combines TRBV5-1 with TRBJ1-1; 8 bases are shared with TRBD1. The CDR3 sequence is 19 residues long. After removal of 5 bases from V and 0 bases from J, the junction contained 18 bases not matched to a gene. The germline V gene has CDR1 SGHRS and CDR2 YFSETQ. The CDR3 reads CASSLIARGHRSMNTEAFF. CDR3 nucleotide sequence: TGCGCCAGCAGTTTAATCGCCAGGGGGCACCGGTCGATGAACACTGAAGCTTTCTTT.

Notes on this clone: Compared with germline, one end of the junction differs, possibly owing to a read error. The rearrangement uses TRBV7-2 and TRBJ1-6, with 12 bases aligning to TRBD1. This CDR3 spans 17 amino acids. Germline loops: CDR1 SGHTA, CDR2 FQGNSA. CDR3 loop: CASSLAGTGGRNSPLHF. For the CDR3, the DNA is TGTGCCAGCAGCCTAGCCGGGACAGGGGGCAGGAATTCACCCCTCCACTTT.

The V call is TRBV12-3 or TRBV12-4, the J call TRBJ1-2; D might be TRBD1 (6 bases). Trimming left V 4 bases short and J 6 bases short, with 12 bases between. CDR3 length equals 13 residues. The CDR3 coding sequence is TGTGCCAGCAGTTATGGGGGCATCGATGGCTACACCTTC. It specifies CASSYGGIDGYTF.

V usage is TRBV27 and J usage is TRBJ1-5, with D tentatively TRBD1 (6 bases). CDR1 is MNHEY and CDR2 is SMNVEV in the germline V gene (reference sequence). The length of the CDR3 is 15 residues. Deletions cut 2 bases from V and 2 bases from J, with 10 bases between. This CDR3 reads CASSLGGWGNQPQHF. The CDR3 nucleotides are TGTGCCAGCAGTTTAGGGGGCTGGGGCAATCAGCCCCAGCATTTT.

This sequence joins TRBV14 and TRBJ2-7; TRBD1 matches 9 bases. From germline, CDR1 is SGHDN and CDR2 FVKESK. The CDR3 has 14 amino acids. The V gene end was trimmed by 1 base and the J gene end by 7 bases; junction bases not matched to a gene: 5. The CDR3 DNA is TGTGCCAGCAGCCAAGTACAGGGGGCAGGGGAGCAGTACTTC. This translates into CASSQVQGAGEQYF.